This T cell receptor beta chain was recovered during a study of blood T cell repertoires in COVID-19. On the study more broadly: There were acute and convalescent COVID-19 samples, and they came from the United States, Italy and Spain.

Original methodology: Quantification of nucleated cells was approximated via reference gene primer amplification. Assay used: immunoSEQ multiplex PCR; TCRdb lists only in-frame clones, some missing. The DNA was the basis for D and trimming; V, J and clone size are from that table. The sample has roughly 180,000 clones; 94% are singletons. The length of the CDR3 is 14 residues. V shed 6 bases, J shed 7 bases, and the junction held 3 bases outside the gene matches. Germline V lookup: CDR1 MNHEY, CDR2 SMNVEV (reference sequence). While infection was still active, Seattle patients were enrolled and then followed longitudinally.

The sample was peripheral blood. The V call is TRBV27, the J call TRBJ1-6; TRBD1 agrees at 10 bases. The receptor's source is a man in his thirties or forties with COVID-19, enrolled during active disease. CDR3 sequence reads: CASSLGQGNSPLHF. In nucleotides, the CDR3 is TGTGCCAGCAGCCTGGGACAGGGGAATTCACCCCTCCACTTT.